This record looks at one TCR beta chain sequence and its context. Germline V gene sequence: CDR1 SEHNR, CDR2 FQNEAQ (reference sequence). The CDR3 has 13 residues. The entry originates in a study of monozygotic twins with inflammatory bowel disease. Each sample had eight separate cDNA synthesis reactions. A 6-nucleotide sample barcode was carried by the UMIs, which template switching added. TCRdb re-called the 5' RACE reads; one entry per CDR3 protein, DNA not given. The specimen's table records a few hundred thousand distinct CDR3 sequences. The TCR originated in a human donor with ulcerative colitis or Crohn's disease, or a healthy co-twin of an affected twin (not recorded which). Specimen: blood. The genes are TRBV7-9 and TRBJ1-2. CDR3 in amino acids: CASSGPPAYGYTF.